The sequence of this T cell receptor (beta chain) was determined in a study of blood T cell repertoires in COVID-19 (dated by TCRdb to 2018 to 2021). In the study overall: Samples covering the acute and convalescent phases of COVID-19 were provided by collaborators in the United States, Italy and Spain. The prospective study material was composed of cDNA or gDNA derived from T cells, B-cell-depleted T cells, or PBMCs. Subjects who had been exposed to COVID-19, were actively infected with it, or had recovered from it provided the deeply sampled blood TCRbeta repertoires that made up the dataset. The repertoires were released in a freely available public database meant as a resource for research on the immune response to SARS-CoV-2. Samples were obtained from the ongoing ImmuneRACE study (first 160 participants) and from 950 to 1,500 subjects provided by 6 global collaborators. Sample metadata almost always included a de-identified subject ID, COVID-19 status, age in years and sex. Where HLA class I and class II types were available, the types were taken from metadata supplied by the sample provider, not from assay-based typing. What the authors observed across the whole study: The amount of clinical and demographic metadata varied by source and participant and was provided uncurated.

Via the germline V gene, CDR1 is SQVTM and CDR2 ANQGSEA. Spanning cysteine to phenylalanine, the CDR3 consists of 11 amino acids. Just the 33-base CDR3 DNA is kept, in frame starting at base 1. V is shortened by 5 bases, J by 5 bases, and the region joining them spans 10 bases. This clone was counted a single time. Its binding antigen is unknown. The record has no base qualities; no much larger clone is one base away. In Seattle, one collaborating source enrolled patients while the infection was active and tracked those patients longitudinally over the course of disease. Collaborating institutions collected whole blood in K2EDTA tubes following their own protocols. Collaborator samples were shipped for TCRbeta analysis as frozen whole blood, isolated PBMCs, or DNA extracted from either sample type. TCRbeta CDR3 regions were amplified from genomic DNA by means of the immunoSEQ Assay, a bias-controlled multiplex PCR. As for the original processing: The number of nucleated cells in each sample was estimated by amplification of reference gene primers within the assay. Sequence reads were collapsed and filtered to measure the absolute abundance of every unique TCRbeta CDR3 rearrangement. For each sample, productive Simpson clonality was calculated by taking the square root of Simpson's diversity index across productive rearrangements. This immuneACCESS table, as held by TCRdb, lists in-frame sequences with V and J called but not all clones. Of the missing ones, under half trace to an unresolved V gene in checked studies; the others have no known cause. The D gene and trimming were derived from the DNA, and the V and J assignments and clone size from that table. The sample table contains some 110,000 clones; only one count was recorded for about 85% of them. Jointly, the top ten make up 3.2% of the sample.

The sequence joins TRBV29-1 to TRBJ2-7; a tentative D call is TRBD1 (6 bases match). What was sequenced was peripheral blood. The sequence came from a woman of 80 years or more with COVID-19, enrolled during active disease. The nucleotide sequence is TGCAGCGTTACGGACAGTAACGAGCAGTACTTC. It specifies CSVTDSNEQYF.